This T cell receptor beta chain originates from a study of cytomegalovirus exposure and HLA in healthy donors. With 60 Vbeta and 13 Jbeta primers, the PCR was carried out. TCRdb keeps only in-frame clones here, not all; method: immunoSEQ multiplex PCR. The sample holds about 140,000 clones, about 61% seen once. From germline, CDR1 is SGHDN and CDR2 FVKESK. V was cut by 0 bases and J by 5 bases, with 16 bases left in between. The length of the CDR3 is 16 residues. The TCR originated in a woman aged 40-49 years in good health and CMV-seronegative. Sequenced sample: PBMCs. This chain joins TRBV14 and TRBJ2-5; tentatively, D is TRBD1 (6 bases). The CDR3 here is CASSQEQGSWRETQYF. The CDR3 region has the DNA TGTGCCAGCAGCCAAGAACAGGGCTCCTGGAGGGAGACCCAGTACTTC.